The clone carrying this T cell receptor (beta chain) has at least ten counts. In the study's own analysis: For papillary thyroid cancer, a distant-metastasis classifier was constructed from CDR3 differences observed across clinicopathological groups. TCRdb recomputed clones from the PCR reads via MiXCR. In this record, the V and J calls reflect TCRdb's handling and not the investigators' own analysis. The data contain 35,000 to 40,000 clones, more than 25% of them seen just once; the ten biggest clones take up roughly 10%. Treatment of any kind had been given to no patient before thyroid surgery. This sample was taken from a study of metastatic and nonmetastatic thyroid tumors. Overall study: Peripheral blood and tumor or nodule samples from malignant and benign thyroid patients were compared.

Between the trimmed V and J ends, which lost 1 base and 3 bases, there was a span of 11 bases. CDR3 length: 15 amino acids. The chain employs TRBV12-3 or TRBV12-4 and TRBJ2-3; TRBD2 might be the D (5 bases). The sequencing input was blood. This sequence originates from a male donor with papillary thyroid cancer or a benign thyroid nodule (not recorded which). Some clones in this sample may be carry-over from other donors' samples. The CDR3 nucleotides read TGTGCCAGCAGTTTAGGAAGCGGAGGAACAGATACGCAGTATTTT. It specifies CASSLGSGGTDTQYF.